There are a few counts of the clone carrying this TCR beta chain. The antigen is undetermined. The entry originates in a study of cytomegalovirus exposure and HLA in healthy donors. Study-level results: The study recorded 150 to 200 TCR beta chains that were cytomegalovirus-associated. Later analysis identified a missense DCLRE1C variant that was linked to TCR beta V- and J-gene trimming. Roughly uniform depth of sequencing across donors was assumed in presence/absence analyses. CMV serostatus was the sole immune exposure data available.

V was shortened by 9 bases and J by 5 bases, with 7 bases between the two germline ends. The CDR3 runs to 11 residues. The germline gives CDR1 MNHEY, CDR2 SMNVEV (reference sequence). The PCR used 60 Vbeta and 13 Jbeta primers. Clones were read by immunoSEQ multiplex PCR, and TCRdb kept only the in-frame ones, dropping some. Here the sample spans 150,000 to 200,000 clones, more than 80% being singletons. The material sequenced was PBMCs. V gene TRBV27 combines with J gene TRBJ2-2; D perhaps matches TRBD2 (6 bases). This receptor was identified in a woman in her forties or fifties in good health and CMV-seropositive. The CDR3 coding sequence is TGTGCCAGGGGGGGTACCGGGGAGCTGTTTTTT. This translates into CARGGTGELFF.